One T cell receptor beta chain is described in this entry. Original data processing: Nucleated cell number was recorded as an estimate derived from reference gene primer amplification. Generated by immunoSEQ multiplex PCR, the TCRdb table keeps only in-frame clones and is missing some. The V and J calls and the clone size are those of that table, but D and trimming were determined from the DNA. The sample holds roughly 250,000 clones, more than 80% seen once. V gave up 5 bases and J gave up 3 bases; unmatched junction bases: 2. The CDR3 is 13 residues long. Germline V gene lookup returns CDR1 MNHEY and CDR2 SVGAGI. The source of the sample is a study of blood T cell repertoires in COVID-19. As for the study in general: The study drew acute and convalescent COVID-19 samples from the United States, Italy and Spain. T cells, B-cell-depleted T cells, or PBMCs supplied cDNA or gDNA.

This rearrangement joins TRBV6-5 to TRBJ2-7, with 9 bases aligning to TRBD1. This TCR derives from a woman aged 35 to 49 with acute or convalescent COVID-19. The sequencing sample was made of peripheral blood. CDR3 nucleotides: TGTGCCAGCAGTAGGGACAGGGACTACGAGCAGTACGTC. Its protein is CASSRDRDYEQYV.